This T cell receptor beta chain derives from a study of blood T cells in healthy people across ages. The authors ran a second PCR of 7 to 11 cycles using a sample-barcoded 5' primer and a J-beta primer mix. TCRdb re-called the 5' RACE reads through MiXCR, storing one row per CDR3 protein. This sample yields roughly 800,000 distinct CDR3 sequences, of which roughly 50% are seen a single time; over 20% belongs to the top ten. Staff drew roughly 10 milliliters of peripheral blood from each donor. The sequence came from a man aged 25 to 45 in good health. Sequencing used blood.

CDR3 loop: CALRGPGTLPYNEQFF. CDR3 coding DNA: TGTGCCTTAAGAGGACCCGGGACTCTCCCTTACAATGAGCAGTTCTTC. The chain combines TRBV30 with TRBJ2-1, with D perhaps matching TRBD2 (6 bases). The CDR3 runs to 16 residues. The V end lost 7 bases, the J end lost 4 bases, and 23 bases lay between the germline ends. CDR1 GTSNPN and CDR2 SVGIG come from the germline V gene (reference sequence).